Presented here are 29 T cell receptor beta chains from one specimen sequenced in a study of monozygotic twins with inflammatory bowel disease. TCRdb reprocessed the 5' RACE reads and stores each CDR3 protein as one record, lacking DNA. This sample contains roughly 200,000 distinct CDR3 sequences. The sample comprised blood. All receptors come from a human donor with ulcerative colitis or Crohn's disease, or a healthy co-twin of an affected twin (not recorded which).

V and J are TRBV6-5 and TRBJ1-4; the D gene TCRdb calls, TRBD1, cannot be checked with no DNA. In germline, CDR1 is MNHEY, CDR2 SVGAGI. CDR3 length: 14 amino acids. The CDR3 here is CASSSPRGGEKLFF.

The V and J genes are TRBV12-3 or TRBV12-4 and TRBJ1-1; without DNA, the TCRdb call of TRBD1 cannot be checked. The CDR3 has 14 residues. CDR3 residues: CASNPGQQNTEAFF.

V gene TRBV28 combines with J gene TRBJ1-2; TCRdb's D call, TRBD1, is unchecked because there is no DNA. CDR3 length equals 15 residues. CDR1 MDHEN and CDR2 SYDVKM come from the germline V gene. CDR3 loop: CAILESRDRAYGYTF.

The J gene is TRBJ2-1, the V gene TRBV23-1; the TCRdb call, TRBD2, lacks DNA for checking. TRBV23-1 counts as an open reading frame of uncertain function. The CDR3 runs 18 residues. The CDR3 sequence: CASSPAPWTSVPYNEQFF.

The rearrangement links TRBV24-1 to TRBJ2-5; lacking DNA, the TRBD1 call made by TCRdb goes unchecked. Germline CDR1 reads KGHDR; CDR2 reads SFDVKD. The CDR3 is 14 residues long. The CDR3 sequence is CATSGRGPRETQYF.

This CDR3 is CASSLKSGGAGEQFF. The chain employs TRBV7-7 and TRBJ2-1; absent DNA, TCRdb's TRBD2 call cannot be checked. The CDR3 has 15 amino acids. The germline gives CDR1 SSHAT, CDR2 FNYEAQ (reference sequence).

The chain carries TRBV19 and TRBJ2-3; without DNA, the TCRdb call of TRBD2 cannot be checked. This CDR3 region has 20 residues. Germline CDR1 and CDR2: LNHDA and SQIVND (reference sequence). This CDR3 reads CASSRLKRGLAGGGLDTQYF. Complete variable domain (other parts from reference TRBV19 and TRBJ2-3): DGGITQSPKYLFRKEGQNVTLSCEQNLNHDAMYWYRQDPGQGLRLIYYSQIVNDFQKGDIAEGYSVSREKKESFPLTVTSAQKNPTAFYLCASSRLKRGLAGGGLDTQYFGPGTRLTVL.

The J gene is TRBJ1-1, the V gene TRBV29-1. This CDR3 comprises 11 residues. Germline V gene data show CDR1 as SQVTM and CDR2 as ANQGSEA. CDR3 residues: CSVAGRLEAFF.

This chain uses TRBV20-1 with TRBJ1-5. CDR3 length: 13 amino acids. CDR1 is DFQATT and CDR2 is SNEGSKA in the germline V gene (reference sequence). CDR3 in amino acids: CSARDGRNQPQHF.

The chain combines TRBV20-1 with TRBJ1-5; the D gene TCRdb calls, TRBD1, cannot be checked with no DNA. The germline CDR1 and CDR2 sequences are DFQATT and SNEGSKA (reference sequence). CDR3 size: 15 residues. The CDR3 region is CSASPWGAVEQPQHF.

V is TRBV7-3 and J is TRBJ2-5; TCRdb gives TRBD1 as the D gene, but with no DNA this cannot be confirmed. This CDR3 region has 13 residues. The germline V gene encodes CDR1 SGHTA and CDR2 FQGTGA. CDR3 sequence: CASSLSTPGVQYF.

This rearrangement joins TRBV5-1 to TRBJ1-2; TCRdb's assignment of TRBD1 cannot be checked, as there is no DNA. The CDR3 has 15 residues. Germline lookup yields CDR1 SGHRS and CDR2 YFSETQ. The CDR3 spells CASSAATGDYYGYTF.

This chain uses TRBV24-1 with TRBJ2-1; absent DNA, TCRdb's TRBD2 call cannot be checked. From germline, CDR1 is KGHDR and CDR2 SFDVKD. This CDR3 is 15 amino acids long. This CDR3 reads CATSDLSAAGIEQFF.

This chain joins TRBV5-1 and TRBJ2-5. The CDR3 totals 13 residues. Germline-derived CDR1 and CDR2 are SGHRS and YFSETQ. The CDR3 is CASSLGQRETQYF.

This sequence joins TRBV5-1 and TRBJ1-4; TCRdb's D call of TRBD1 is untestable without DNA. The CDR3 has 14 residues. CDR1 and CDR2 from the germline V gene are SGHRS and YFSETQ. The CDR3 loop is CASSPQVSNEKLFF.

The CDR3 is CASGNLGQENTGELFF. The chain has TRBV10-2 and TRBJ2-2; TCRdb outputs TRBD1, but without DNA this stays unchecked. Germline V gene data show CDR1 as WSHSY and CDR2 as SAAADI. There are 16 residues in the CDR3.

The rearrangement joins TRBV12-3 or TRBV12-4 to TRBJ2-2; TCRdb designates TRBD2, a call that cannot be tested without DNA. The CDR3 consists of 17 residues. The CDR3 spells CASSSTSGGLNTGELFF.

J is TRBJ2-7 and V is TRBV7-9; TCRdb reports TRBD1, a call that lacks DNA to check it against. CDR1 SEHNR and CDR2 FQNEAQ come from the germline V gene (reference sequence). The CDR3 runs 16 residues. The CDR3 region is CASSHPKGVSSYEQYF.

This chain links TRBV14 with TRBJ1-1; TCRdb returns TRBD1, unconfirmable since there is no DNA. Germline lookup yields CDR1 SGHDN and CDR2 FVKESK. The CDR3 has 16 amino acids. The CDR3 loop reads CASSQTLWVSGTEAFF.

The J gene is TRBJ1-1, the V gene TRBV24-1. The CDR3 length is 14 residues. Germline V gives CDR1 KGHDR, CDR2 SFDVKD. The CDR3 sequence is CATSDTGPNTDAFF.

The chain couples TRBV20-1 to TRBJ1-1. The germline CDR1 and CDR2 sequences are DFQATT and SNEGSKA (reference sequence). The CDR3 has 12 amino acids. The chain's CDR3 is CSAFLGNTEAFF.

The V call is TRBV7-6, the J call TRBJ2-1. This CDR3 spans 15 amino acids. CDR1 is SGHVS and CDR2 is FNYEAQ in the germline V gene. The CDR3 sequence is CASSLRPSSYNEQFF.

The chain couples TRBV4-2 to TRBJ1-2; the D call from TCRdb, TRBD1, cannot be confirmed without DNA. Germline V gene data show CDR1 as LGHNA and CDR2 as YNFKEQ. This CDR3 comprises 16 residues. This CDR3 is CASSQDPGTGNYGYTF.

The chain joins TRBV20-1 to TRBJ2-3; TCRdb proposes TRBD1, but this gene call is untestable without DNA. Germline loops: CDR1 DFQATT, CDR2 SNEGSKA (reference sequence). The CDR3 is 14 residues long. The CDR3 reads CSALGTGNTDTQYF.

The rearrangement links TRBV28 to TRBJ2-7; the TCRdb call, TRBD2, lacks DNA for checking. The CDR3 consists of 15 residues. CDR1 and CDR2 (germline): MDHEN, SYDVKM. CDR3: CASSSSGTVLYEQYF. The entire variable domain, with the rest obtained from reference TRBV28 and TRBJ2-7, is as follows: DVKVTQSSRYLVKRTGEKVFLECVQDMDHENMFWYRQDPGLGLRLIYFSYDVKMKEKGDIPEGYSVSREKKERFSLILESASTNQTSMYLCASSSSGTVLYEQYFGPGTRLTVT.

The chain carries TRBV5-1 and TRBJ2-2; TCRdb calls TRBD1, which cannot be checked without DNA. The CDR3 has 16 residues. Germline V gene data show CDR1 as SGHRS and CDR2 as YFSETQ. CDR3 in amino acids: CASSFGWQGATGELFF.

The chain carries TRBV28 and TRBJ2-4; TCRdb returns TRBD1, unconfirmable since there is no DNA. CDR3 length: 17 amino acids. Germline V gene lookup returns CDR1 MDHEN and CDR2 SYDVKM. The CDR3 sequence: CASSSPAGIVAKNIQYF.

The chain combines TRBV27 with TRBJ1-1. The V gene's germline CDR1 is MNHEY and CDR2 SMNVEV (reference sequence). The CDR3 has 18 residues. This chain's CDR3 is CASISGSGKQNLNTEAFF.

V gene TRBV30 combines with J gene TRBJ2-2; TCRdb designates TRBD2, a call that cannot be tested without DNA. The CDR3 runs to 14 residues. CDR1 and CDR2 (germline): GTSNPN, SVGIG (reference sequence). The CDR3 sequence: CAWSSPINTGELFF.